These 8 T cell receptor beta chains share one sample of origin, sequenced in a study of cytomegalovirus exposure and HLA in healthy donors. Use of 60 Vbeta and 13 Jbeta primers characterized the PCR. Sequenced by immunoSEQ multiplex PCR; TCRdb stores in-frame clones only, minus some. The sample carries around 250,000 clones, approximately 81% recorded once. The sequenced sample was PBMCs. These receptor sequences come from a woman aged 55-69 years in good health and CMV-seropositive.

The chain has TRBV19 and TRBJ2-1; 7 bases fit TRBD2. The CDR3 extends over 16 amino acids. Trimming removed 1 base from V and 2 bases from J; junction bases left unmatched: 5. Looked up from germline, CDR1 is LNHDA and CDR2 is SQIVND (reference sequence). The CDR3 region has the DNA TGTGCCAGTAGTATAGGCGGGGGAAATACCTACAATGAGCAGTTCTTC. Amino acid sequence: CASSIGGGNTYNEQFF.

J is TRBJ2-7 and V is TRBV28, with a weak D call TRBD1 (5 bases). This CDR3 is 13 amino acids long. The germline V and J ends were trimmed by 8 bases and 0 bases, with 11 bases remaining between them. Germline assignment: CDR1 MDHEN and CDR2 SYDVKM. The CDR3 nucleotides read TGTGCCAGCGAAGACAGTAGCTCCTACGAGCAGTACTTC. Protein sequence: CASEDSSSYEQYF.

The rearrangement links TRBV2 to TRBJ2-3; weak D call: TRBD2 (6 bases). Trimming left V 7 bases short and J 3 bases short, with 14 bases between. The CDR3 consists of 14 residues. Germline V CDR1 and CDR2: SNHLY, FYNNEI. The CDR3 DNA sequence: TGTGCCAGCAACTCCGGGGGTCGGACAGATACGCAGTATTTT. This codes for CASNSGGRTDTQYF.

The rearrangement uses TRBV7-9 and TRBJ2-7; a weak D match, TRBD1 (5 bases). V lost 2 bases to trimming and J lost 2 bases, with 7 bases between them. This CDR3 has 13 amino acids. Germline CDR1 reads SEHNR; CDR2 reads FQNEAQ (reference sequence). CDR3 sequence (DNA): TGTGCCAGCAGCTTATGGGGCCCCTACGAGCAGTACTTC. Encoded protein: CASSLWGPYEQYF.

The V call is TRBV10-1, the J call TRBJ2-6; 8 bases fit TRBD2. This CDR3 spans 15 amino acids. V shed 5 bases and J 0 bases; nucleotides not matched to a gene: 0. CDR1 is WNHNN, CDR2 SYGVQD, per germline (reference sequence). DNA for the CDR3: TGCGCCAGCAGTAGCGGGAGCTCTGGGGCCAACGTCCTGACTTTC. It is translated as CASSSGSSGANVLTF.

The rearrangement links TRBV10-1 to TRBJ2-7; D remains ambiguous. Trimming removed 3 bases from V and 2 bases from J, with 5 bases in between. The CDR3 is 12 residues long. CDR1 is WNHNN and CDR2 is SYGVQD in the germline V gene (reference sequence). CDR3 sequence reads: CASSDRPYEQYF. For the CDR3, the DNA is TGCGCCAGCAGTGACAGGCCCTACGAGCAGTACTTC.

The genes are TRBV27 and TRBJ2-7, with TRBD1 matching over 10 bases. Germline V gene data show CDR1 as MNHEY and CDR2 as SMNVEV (reference sequence). V lost 7 bases to trimming and J lost 4 bases; unmatched junction nucleotides: 10. This CDR3 is 15 amino acids long. CDR3 sequence reads: CASKRTGQGTYEQYF. DNA for the CDR3: TGTGCCAGCAAACGGACGGGACAGGGGACGTACGAGCAGTACTTC.

This clone was seen just once. The CDR3 here is CASSPGLPYEQYF. The CDR3 DNA follows: TGTGCCAGCAGCCCGGGACTACCCTACGAGCAGTACTTC. The chain couples TRBV7-2 to TRBJ2-7; 7 bases line up with TRBD2. V was pared by 5 bases and J by 2 bases, with 3 bases of the junction left unmatched. The CDR3 sequence is 13 residues long. The germline V gene has CDR1 SGHTA and CDR2 FQGNSA.